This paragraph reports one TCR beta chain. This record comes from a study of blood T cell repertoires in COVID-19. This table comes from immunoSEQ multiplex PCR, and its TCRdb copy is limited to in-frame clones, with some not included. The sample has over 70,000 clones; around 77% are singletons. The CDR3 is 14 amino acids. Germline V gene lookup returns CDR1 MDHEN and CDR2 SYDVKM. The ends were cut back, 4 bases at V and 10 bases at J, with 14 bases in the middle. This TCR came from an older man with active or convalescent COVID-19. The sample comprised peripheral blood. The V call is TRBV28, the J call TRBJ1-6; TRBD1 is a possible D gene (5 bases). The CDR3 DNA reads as TGTGCCAGCAGTTCAGACAGCGAAAAATCACCCCTCCACTTT. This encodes CASSSDSEKSPLHF.